This TCR beta chain stems from a study of T cell responses to AZD1222 COVID-19 vaccine (dated by TCRdb to the early 2020s). Notes on the research overall: Because spike-specific TCR depth and breadth did not differ between the two schedules, AZD1222 recipients who got a second dose at roughly 4 weeks were pooled with those who got a second dose at roughly 12 weeks. TCR sequencing was performed for 230 to 250 trial participants, of whom around 200 were given two doses of AZD1222 and 26 were given two doses of MenACWY control vaccine. Enrollment into the trials was organized by age into subgroups of 18-55, 56-69 and 70-plus years, and those subgroups contained roughly 140, 27 and 60 TCR-sequenced participants, respectively. General study outcomes and caveats: Reportedly, close to half of the unique spike-specific TCRs recognized epitopes lying outside the regions that are mutated in the B.1.351 and B.1.1.7 variants. Participants were mostly white British, with more females than males. The authors suggested clonal diversity may have been underestimated. Conclusions about previously exposed vaccinees are limited, since just six AZD1222 recipients were seropositive for SARS-CoV-2 at baseline. After two AZD1222 doses, spike-specific TCR breadth and depth were significantly higher than at day 0 and than in MenACWY recipients. Because no samples from the day 14 peak response were available, repertoires could be characterized only after the peak T cell response. The whole spike protein was spanned by vaccine-associated CD4 TCRs, and dominant responses were seen in regions 160-218 and 743-854. The 56-69-year group was small, and its depth increase did not reach significance, likely because of low power.

This clone was detected only once. The target of this receptor is not known. No clone much larger than this one lies a single base away; base qualities are absent. The meaning of the sample's time point label: baseline before first vaccination. The vaccinee samples were drawn from two UK trials, COV001 and COV002, one of which was a single-blind randomized controlled phase 2/3 trial testing AZD1222 (ChAdOx1 nCoV-19) in healthy adults. For TCRbeta chain sequencing, PBMC samples were collected from trial participants at day 0 and at day 28 after the second dose. The V end gives up 2 bases and the J end 8 bases, leaving 4 bases in the junction not matched to a gene. The CDR1 and CDR2 encoded by the germline V gene (reference sequence) are LGHDT and YNNKEL. Inclusive of the bounding cysteine and phenylalanine, the CDR3 is 13 residues long. The kept DNA is CDR3 alone, 39 bases in frame from the first base.

The CDR3 regions of human TCRbeta chains were analyzed by immunosequencing. In the original analysis: TCRs in the repertoires were matched against a reference library of SARS-CoV-2-specific TCRs that had been generated with the MIRA antigen-specificity platform. Breadth was defined as the fraction of unique TCRs that were SARS-CoV-2-associated, and depth was defined as the fraction of total T cells that were SARS-CoV-2-associated. Using the MIRA data, each spike-specific TCR was mapped to the spike region that the TCR reacts to and placed in a CD4 or CD8 class. Log10-transformed breadth and depth values were compared by one-way ANOVA with Sidak's multiple comparisons tests. The clones in this table, taken by TCRdb from immuneACCESS, are in-frame only. Not every clone is retained; where verified, under half of the shortfall comes from an unresolved V gene, and the cause of the rest is unknown. The DNA was the basis for D and trimming; V, J and clone size are from that table. This sample has 100,000 to 150,000 clones in its table, and 85% to 95% of those were observed once. The top ten constitute around 7% of the sample.

The clonotype comes from an adult in good health. The sample consisted of peripheral blood, taken on day 0 of AZD1222 vaccination. In this chain, TRBV3-1 (or the pseudogene TRBV3-2) is recombined with TRBJ1-2, and TRBD1 matches 8 of the central bases. The CDR3: CASSQITGGGYTF. Read as DNA, the sequence is TGTGCCAGCAGCCAAATCACAGGGGGAGGCTACACCTTC.